This TCR beta chain derives from a study of CD8 T cells in ankylosing spondylitis. Study outcomes and limitations: Blood from ankylosing spondylitis patients appeared to carry a characteristic roughly 8-variant TCR beta motif.

In TCRdb, the 5' RACE reads were re-called with MiXCR into one record per CDR3 protein. There are approximately 150,000 distinct CDR3 sequences in the sample; roughly 31% occur only once, and 6% lies in the top ten. On this clonotype: As yet, its antigen is unknown.

Germline V gene lookup returns CDR1 MRHNA and CDR2 SNTAGT. The CDR3 contains 15 residues. The ends were cut back, 4 bases at V and 0 bases at J, with 11 bases in the middle. V gene TRBV6-4 combines with J gene TRBJ2-3; TRBD2 is a possible D gene (5 bases). The receptor was derived from a male donor with ankylosing spondylitis. Input material: synovial fluid, either unsorted or a sorted T cell fraction (not recorded which). This chain's CDR3 is CASSAGRTSTDTQYF. The CDR3 DNA follows: TGTGCCAGCAGTGCGGGCCGGACTAGCACAGATACGCAGTATTTT.